The entry that follows covers one TCR beta chain sequence. Its antigen is undetermined. Trimming removed 4 bases at V and 0 bases at J, with 16 bases between. There are 17 residues in the CDR3. The germline V gene has CDR1 SGHTA and CDR2 FQGTGA. These data are taken from a study of shared clonotypes between healthy human individuals. Study observations and caveats: The study drew on few donors, limiting represented genetic and exposure-history diversity.

Profiled with immunoSEQ multiplex PCR; TCRdb holds only in-frame clones, not every one. The sample lists 900,000 to 1,200,000 clones, roughly 74% occurring once. The TCR comes from a man younger than 35 in good health. Some clones in this sample may be carry-over from other donors' samples. Sequences were obtained from memory CD4+ T cells from PBMCs. Subset of the sample: CD45RA-negative fraction. The chain is built from TRBV7-3 and TRBJ2-1, with D possibly being TRBD2 (6 bases). DNA of the CDR3: TGTGCCAGCAGCTCCCAGGCTAGCGCTCTCTCCTACAATGAGCAGTTCTTC. Its protein is CASSSQASALSYNEQFF.